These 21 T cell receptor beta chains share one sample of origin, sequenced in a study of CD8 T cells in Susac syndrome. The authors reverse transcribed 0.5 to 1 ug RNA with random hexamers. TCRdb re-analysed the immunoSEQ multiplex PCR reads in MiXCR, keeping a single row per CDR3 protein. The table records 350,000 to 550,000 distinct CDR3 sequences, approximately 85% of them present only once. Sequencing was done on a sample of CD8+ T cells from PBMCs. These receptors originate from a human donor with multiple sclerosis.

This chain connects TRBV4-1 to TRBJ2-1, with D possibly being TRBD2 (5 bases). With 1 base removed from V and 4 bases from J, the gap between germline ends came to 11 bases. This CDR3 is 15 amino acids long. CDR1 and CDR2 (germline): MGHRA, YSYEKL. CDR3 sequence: CASSQAEELYNEQFF. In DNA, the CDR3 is TGCGCCAGCAGCCAAGCGGAGGAATTATACAATGAGCAGTTCTTC.

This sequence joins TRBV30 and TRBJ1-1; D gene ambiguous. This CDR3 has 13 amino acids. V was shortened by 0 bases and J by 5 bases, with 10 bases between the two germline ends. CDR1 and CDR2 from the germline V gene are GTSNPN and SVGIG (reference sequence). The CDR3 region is CAWSVSRRTEAFF. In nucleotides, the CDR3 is TGTGCCTGGAGTGTAAGTAGAAGGACTGAAGCTTTCTTT. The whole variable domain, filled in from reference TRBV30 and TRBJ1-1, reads SQTIHQWPATLVQPVGSPLSLECTVEGTSNPNLYWYRQAAGRGLQLLFYSVGIGQISSEVPQNLSASRPQDRQFILSSKKLLLSDSGFYLCAWSVSRRTEAFFGQGTRLTVV.

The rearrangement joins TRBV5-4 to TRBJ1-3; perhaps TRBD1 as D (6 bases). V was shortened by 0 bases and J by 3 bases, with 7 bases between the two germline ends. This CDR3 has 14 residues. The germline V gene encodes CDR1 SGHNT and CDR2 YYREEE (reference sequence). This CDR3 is CASSLETGGNTIYF. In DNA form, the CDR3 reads TGTGCCAGCAGCTTGGAGACAGGTGGAAACACCATATATTTT.

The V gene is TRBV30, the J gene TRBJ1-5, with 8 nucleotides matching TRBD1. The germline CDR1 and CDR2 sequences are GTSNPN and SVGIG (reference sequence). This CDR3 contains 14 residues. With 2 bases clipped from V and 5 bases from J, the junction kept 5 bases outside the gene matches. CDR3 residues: CAWSWTGTDQPQHF. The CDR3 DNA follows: TGTGCCTGGAGTTGGACAGGGACCGATCAGCCCCAGCATTTT.

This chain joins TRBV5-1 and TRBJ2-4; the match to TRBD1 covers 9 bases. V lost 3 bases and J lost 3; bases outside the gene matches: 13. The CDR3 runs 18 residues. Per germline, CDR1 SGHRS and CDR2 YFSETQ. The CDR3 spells CASSSIQPGQGGKNIQYF. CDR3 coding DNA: TGCGCCAGCAGCTCAATCCAACCGGGACAGGGAGGCAAAAACATTCAGTACTTC.

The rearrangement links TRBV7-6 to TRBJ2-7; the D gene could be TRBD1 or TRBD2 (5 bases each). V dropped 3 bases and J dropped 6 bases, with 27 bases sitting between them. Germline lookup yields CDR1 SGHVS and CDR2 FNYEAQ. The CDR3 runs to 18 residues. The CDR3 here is CASSLGVARHAGLTEQYF. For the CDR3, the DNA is TGTGCCAGCAGCTTGGGGGTGGCGAGGCACGCGGGTTTGACCGAGCAGTACTTC.

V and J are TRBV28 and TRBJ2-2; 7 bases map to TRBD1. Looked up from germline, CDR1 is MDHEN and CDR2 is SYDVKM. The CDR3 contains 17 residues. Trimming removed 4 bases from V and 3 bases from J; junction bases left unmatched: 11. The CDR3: CASSSLTGASYTGELFF. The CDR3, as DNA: TGTGCCAGCAGTTCCCTCACAGGGGCATCGTACACCGGGGAGCTGTTTTTT.

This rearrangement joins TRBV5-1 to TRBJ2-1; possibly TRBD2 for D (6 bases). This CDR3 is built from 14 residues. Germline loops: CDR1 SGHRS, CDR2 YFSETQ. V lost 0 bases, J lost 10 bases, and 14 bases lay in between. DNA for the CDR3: TGCGCCAGCAGCTTGGCCTCGGGGGTGATCGAGCAGTTCTTC. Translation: CASSLASGVIEQFF.

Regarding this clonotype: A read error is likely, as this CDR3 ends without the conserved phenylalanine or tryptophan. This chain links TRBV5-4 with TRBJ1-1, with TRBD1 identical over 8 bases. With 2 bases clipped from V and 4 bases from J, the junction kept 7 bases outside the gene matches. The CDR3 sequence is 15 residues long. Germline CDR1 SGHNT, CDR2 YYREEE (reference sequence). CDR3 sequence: CASSFWATGATEAFL. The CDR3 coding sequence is TGTGCCAGCAGCTTCTGGGCGACAGGGGCCACTGAAGCTTTCTTA.

The CDR3 region is CASSQESLSGDLNNEQFF. The CDR3 DNA follows: TGCGCCAGCAGCCAAGAATCCCTTAGCGGGGACCTTAACAATGAGCAGTTCTTC. The chain links TRBV4-1 to TRBJ2-1, with TRBD2 identical over 8 bases. This CDR3 contains 18 residues. The germline V gene has CDR1 MGHRA and CDR2 YSYEKL. V shed 0 bases, J shed 5 bases, and the junction held 12 bases outside the gene matches.

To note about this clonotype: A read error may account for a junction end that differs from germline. The CDR3 region is CASGTGGSNQPQLF. The CDR3 nucleotides read TGCGCCAGTGGAACAGGGGGGAGCAATCAGCCCCAGCTTTTT. The rearrangement links TRBV4-1 to TRBJ1-5, with 8 bases matching TRBD1. This CDR3 spans 14 amino acids. CDR1 is MGHRA and CDR2 is YSYEKL in the germline V gene.

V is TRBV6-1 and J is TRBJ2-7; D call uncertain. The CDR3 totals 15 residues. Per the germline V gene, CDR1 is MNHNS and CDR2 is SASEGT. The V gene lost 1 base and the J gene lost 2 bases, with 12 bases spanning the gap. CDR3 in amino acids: CASSEEETETYEQYF. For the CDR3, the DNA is TGTGCCAGCAGTGAAGAGGAGACGGAGACCTACGAGCAGTACTTC.

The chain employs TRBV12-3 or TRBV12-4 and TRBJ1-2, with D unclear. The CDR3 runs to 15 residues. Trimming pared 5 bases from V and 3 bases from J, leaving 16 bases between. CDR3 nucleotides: TGTGCCAGCAGTCATACAGCCAGGTTAGACTATGGCTACACCTTC. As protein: CASSHTARLDYGYTF.

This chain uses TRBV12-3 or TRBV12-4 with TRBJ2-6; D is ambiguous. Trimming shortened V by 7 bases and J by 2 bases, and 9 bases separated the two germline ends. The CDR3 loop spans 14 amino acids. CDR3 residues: CASIISTGANVLTF. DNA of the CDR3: TGTGCCAGCATCATATCAACTGGGGCCAACGTCCTGACTTTC.

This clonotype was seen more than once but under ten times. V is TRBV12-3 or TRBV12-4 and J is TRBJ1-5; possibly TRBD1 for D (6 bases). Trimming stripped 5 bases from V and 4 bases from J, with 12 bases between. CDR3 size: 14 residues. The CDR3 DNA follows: TGTGCCAGCAGTCCATCGACAGGAAATCAGCCCCAGCATTTT. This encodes CASSPSTGNQPQHF.

CDR3 region: CASSRRGTGELFF. The CDR3 coding sequence is TGTGCCAGCAGCCGCCGGGGCACCGGGGAGCTGTTTTTT. The rearrangement links TRBV6-1 to TRBJ2-2, with D perhaps TRBD2 (5 bases). There are 13 residues in the CDR3. Trimming shortened V by 6 bases and J by 4 bases, and 9 bases separated the two germline ends. The germline CDR1 and CDR2 sequences are MNHNS and SASEGT.

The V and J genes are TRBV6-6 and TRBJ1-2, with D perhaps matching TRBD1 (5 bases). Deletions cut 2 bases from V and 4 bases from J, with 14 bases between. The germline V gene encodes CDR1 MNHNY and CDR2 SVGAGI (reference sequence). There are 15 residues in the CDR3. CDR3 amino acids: CASSYVTERLYGYTF. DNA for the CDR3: TGTGCCAGCAGTTACGTGACAGAGAGACTCTATGGCTACACCTTC.

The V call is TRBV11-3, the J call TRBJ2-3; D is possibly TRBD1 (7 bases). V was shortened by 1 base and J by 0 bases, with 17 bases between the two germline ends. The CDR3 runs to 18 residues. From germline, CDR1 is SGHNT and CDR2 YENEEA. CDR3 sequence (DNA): TGTGCCAGCAGCTTAGTCGGAATGGGGGGACAGAGCACAGATACGCAGTATTTT. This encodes CASSLVGMGGQSTDTQYF.

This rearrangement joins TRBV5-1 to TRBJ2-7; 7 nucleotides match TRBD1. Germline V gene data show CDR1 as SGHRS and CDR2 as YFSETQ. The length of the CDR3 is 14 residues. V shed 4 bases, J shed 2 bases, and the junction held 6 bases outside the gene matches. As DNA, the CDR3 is TGCGCCAGCAGCGGTATTGGACAGGCCTACGAGCAGTACTTC. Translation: CASSGIGQAYEQYF.

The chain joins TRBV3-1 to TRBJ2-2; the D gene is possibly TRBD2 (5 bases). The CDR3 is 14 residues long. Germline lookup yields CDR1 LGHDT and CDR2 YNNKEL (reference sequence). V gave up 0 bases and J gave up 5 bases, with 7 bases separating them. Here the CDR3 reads CASSQEGVTGELFF. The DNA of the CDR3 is TGTGCCAGCAGCCAAGAGGGAGTAACCGGGGAGCTGTTTTTT.

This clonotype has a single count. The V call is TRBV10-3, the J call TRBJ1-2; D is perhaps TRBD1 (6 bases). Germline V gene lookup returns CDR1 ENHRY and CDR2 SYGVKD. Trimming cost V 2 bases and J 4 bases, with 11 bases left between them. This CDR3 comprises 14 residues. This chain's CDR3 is CAISEADRSYGYTF. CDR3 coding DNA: TGTGCCATCAGTGAGGCCGACAGGAGCTATGGCTACACCTTC.